The rows below give T cell receptor beta chains drawn from one sample of a study of blood T cell repertoires in COVID-19. The data were produced by immunoSEQ multiplex PCR, yet TCRdb's version contains in-frame clones alone and is incomplete. The data hold around 300,000 clones, with about 89% observed a single time. Sample: peripheral blood. All receptors come from a man aged 45 to 65 with acute or convalescent COVID-19. Both conserved end residues are part of each CDR3. Fields, in order: D gene, J gene, V gene, clone size, CDR3 protein, CDR3 DNA. A D gene is named only where the DNA matches it firmly. Some rows have no size entry. The others give once, few or many, or a class for an expanded clone.

>TRBD1|TRBJ2-5|TRBV9|-
CASSVGTALQETQYF
TGTGCCAGCAGCGTCGGGACAGCCCTACAAGAGACCCAGTACTTC
>-|TRBJ2-2|TRBV27|-
CASTELGNAGELFF
TGTGCCAGCACCGAACTAGGGAACGCCGGGGAGCTGTTTTTT
>-|TRBJ2-7|TRBV7-2|once
CASSFQYEQYF
TGTGCCAGCAGCTTTCAATACGAGCAGTACTTC
>-|TRBJ1-5|TRBV5-6|few
CASSLGLQDGRPQHF
TGTGCCAGCAGCTTGGGTCTACAGGATGGCCGGCCCCAGCATTTT
>TRBD1|TRBJ1-2|TRBV23-1|-
CASSPWTGTNYGYTF
TGCGCCAGCAGTCCTTGGACAGGGACAAACTATGGCTACACCTTC
>-|TRBJ2-3|TRBV2|-
CASQPVAGALTDTQYF
TGTGCCAGCCAGCCCGTGGCGGGGGCCCTCACAGATACGCAGTATTTT
>TRBD1|TRBJ1-4|TRBV5-8|-
CASSLGTGQVGEKLFF
TGTGCCAGCAGCTTGGGGACAGGGCAGGTCGGTGAAAAACTGTTTTTT
>TRBD2|TRBJ2-5|TRBV9|-
CASSVAGLENKETQYF
TGTGCCAGCAGCGTAGCGGGACTAGAGAATAAAGAGACCCAGTACTTC
>-|TRBJ2-7|TRBV5-1|few
CASSPRGGIYEQYF
TGCGCCAGCAGCCCACGAGGGGGTATCTACGAGCAGTACTTC
>-|TRBJ1-2|TRBV21-1|-
CATTVQRQGSGYTF
TGTGCCACCACGGTGCAACGACAGGGGAGTGGCTACACCTTC
>-|TRBJ2-1|TRBV21-1|-
CASSYSGYRVSLVDEQFF
TGTGCCAGCAGTTACTCGGGGTATCGTGTCTCCTTGGTCGATGAGCAGTTCTTC
>-|TRBJ2-1|TRBV18|-
CASSRRGLNEQFF
TGTGCCAGCTCCCGGCGGGGCCTCAATGAGCAGTTCTTC
>TRBD1|TRBJ2-1|TRBV5-1|few
CASSPGQVIHGQFF
TGCGCCAGCAGCCCCGGACAGGTTATCCACGGGCAGTTCTTC
>-|TRBJ1-1|TRBV25-1|-
CASSERGYTEAFF
TGTGCCAGCAGTGAAAGGGGGTACACTGAAGCTTTCTTT
>-|TRBJ1-1|TRBV5-5|-
CASSLGWANTEAFF
TGTGCCAGCAGCTTGGGTTGGGCGAACACTGAAGCTTTCTTT
>-|TRBJ2-7|TRBV21-1|-
CASTANEQYF
TGTGCCAGCACCGCTAACGAGCAGTACTTC
>-|TRBJ1-1|TRBV7-9|-
CASTSSGNTEAFF
TGTGCCAGCACATCGAGCGGGAACACTGAAGCTTTCTTT
>-|TRBJ2-1|TRBV11-2|-
CASSLVGGPVYNEQFF
TGTGCCAGCAGCTTGGTGGGGGGGCCTGTCTACAATGAGCAGTTCTTC
>-|TRBJ1-5|TRBV6-1|-
CASSDPNSNQPQHF
TGTGCCAGCAGTGACCCAAATAGCAATCAGCCCCAGCATTTT
>-|TRBJ1-2|TRBV12-5|-
CASGLVQGDGYTF
TGTGCTAGTGGTTTGGTACAAGGGGATGGCTACACCTTC
>-|TRBJ2-1|TRBV7-9|few
CASSLIGGATYNEQFF
TGTGCCAGCAGCCTCATAGGGGGGGCTACCTACAATGAGCAGTTCTTC
>-|TRBJ2-7|TRBV10-3|-
CAISESLRGYEQYF
TGTGCCATCAGTGAGTCTCTCCGGGGATACGAGCAGTACTTC
>-|TRBJ1-2|TRBV4-2|-
CASSPGGARDPDGYTF
TGTGCCAGCAGCCCCGGCGGGGCCCGGGACCCGGATGGCTACACCTTC
>TRBD1|TRBJ1-1|TRBV5-8|-
CASSQPGQGLNTEAFF
TGTGCCAGCAGCCAACCGGGACAGGGATTGAACACTGAAGCTTTCTTT
>TRBD1|TRBJ1-1|TRBV27|-
CASSSLTGVGGEAFF
TGTGCCAGCAGTTCCCTGACAGGGGTAGGGGGTGAAGCTTTCTTT
>-|TRBJ1-1|TRBV6-4|-
CASSERGENTEAFF
TGTGCCAGCAGTGAACGGGGTGAGAACACTGAAGCTTTCTTT